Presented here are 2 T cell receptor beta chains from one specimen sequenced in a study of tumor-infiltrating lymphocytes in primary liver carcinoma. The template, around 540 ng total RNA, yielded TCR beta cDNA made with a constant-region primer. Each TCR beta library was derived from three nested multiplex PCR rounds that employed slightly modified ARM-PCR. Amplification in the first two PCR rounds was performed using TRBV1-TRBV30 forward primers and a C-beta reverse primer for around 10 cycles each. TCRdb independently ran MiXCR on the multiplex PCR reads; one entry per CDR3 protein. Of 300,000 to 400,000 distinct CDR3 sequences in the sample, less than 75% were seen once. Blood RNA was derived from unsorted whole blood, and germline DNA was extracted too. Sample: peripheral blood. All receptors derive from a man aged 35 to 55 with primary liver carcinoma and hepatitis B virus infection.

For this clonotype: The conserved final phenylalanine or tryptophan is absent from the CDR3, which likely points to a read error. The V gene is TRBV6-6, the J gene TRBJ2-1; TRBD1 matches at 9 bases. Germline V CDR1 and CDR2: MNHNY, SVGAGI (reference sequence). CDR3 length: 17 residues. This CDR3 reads CVSSYSVGQGIHNEQFC. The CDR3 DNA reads TGTGTCAGCAGTTACTCAGTGGGACAGGGCATACACAATGAGCAGTTCTGC.

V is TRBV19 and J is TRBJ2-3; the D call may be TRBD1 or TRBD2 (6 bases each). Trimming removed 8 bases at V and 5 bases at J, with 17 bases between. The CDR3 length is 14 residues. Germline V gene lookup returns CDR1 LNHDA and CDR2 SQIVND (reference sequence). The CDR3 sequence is CASGVRGGGDTQYF. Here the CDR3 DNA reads TGTGCCAGTGGGGTCAGGGGAGGAGGAGATACGCAGTATTTT. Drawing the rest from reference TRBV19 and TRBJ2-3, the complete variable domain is DGGITQSPKYLFRKEGQNVTLSCEQNLNHDAMYWYRQDPGQGLRLIYYSQIVNDFQKGDIAEGYSVSREKKESFPLTVTSAQKNPTAFYLCASGVRGGGDTQYFGPGTRLTVL.